This TCR beta chain was sequenced for a study of shared clonotypes between healthy human individuals. Study-wide points: Some naive CD4 clonotypes, 5% to 5.5%, turned up in common across several donors. What naive subsets generally showed was a larger estimated richness than memory subsets showed.

Details on this clone: No antigen is known for it.

Trimming removed 0 bases at V and 2 bases at J, with 10 bases between. This CDR3 has 15 amino acids. Germline V lookup: CDR1 LNHNV, CDR2 YYDKDF (reference sequence). Under the authors' procedure: Because ImmunoSEQ provided only junction sequences with no quality scores, the filtering differed. Sequencing used immunoSEQ multiplex PCR; TCRdb keeps in-frame clones, though not all of them. The V and J calls and the clone size are those of that table, but D and trimming were determined from the DNA. The sample records 200,000 to 250,000 clones, over 60% being singletons. The receptor comes from a young man in good health. The rearrangement joins TRBV15 to TRBJ1-2; D is possibly TRBD1 (5 bases). The sample was memory CD4+ T cells sorted from blood. The subset here: CD45RA-negative fraction. The CDR3 is CATSRDPGRNYGYTF. The CDR3 DNA sequence: TGTGCCACCAGCAGAGATCCGGGACGGAACTATGGCTACACCTTC.